These 31 T cell receptor beta chains originate from one sample sequenced in a study of cytomegalovirus exposure and HLA in healthy donors. The PCR made use of 60 Vbeta and 13 Jbeta primers. The assay was immunoSEQ multiplex PCR, and TCRdb's table has in-frame clones only and misses some. Found here are hundreds of thousands of clones, 60% to 80% of them singletons; the top ten hold around 1.8%. The sequenced sample was PBMCs. These TCRs come from a young man in good health and CMV-seronegative.

The V and J genes are TRBV30 and TRBJ2-5, with TRBD2 matching over 9 bases. The CDR3 has 12 amino acids. V trimming: 7 bases; J trimming: 6 bases; junction bases outside the gene matches: 6. CDR1 and CDR2 (germline): GTSNPN, SVGIG (reference sequence). The CDR3 loop is CASNSGSKTQYF. CDR3 coding DNA: TGTGCCTCAAATAGCGGGAGTAAGACCCAGTACTTC.

The CDR3 DNA is TGTGCCTGGAGTGAATGGACAACGAACACTGAAGCTTTCTTT. It yields the protein CAWSEWTTNTEAFF. The rearrangement joins TRBV30 to TRBJ1-1, with D possibly matching TRBD1 (5 bases). The CDR3 covers 14 residues. Germline assignment: CDR1 GTSNPN and CDR2 SVGIG (reference sequence). V dropped 1 base and J dropped 1 base, with 10 bases sitting between them.

The chain is built from TRBV27 and TRBJ1-3; no clear D. Looked up from germline, CDR1 is MNHEY and CDR2 is SMNVEV (reference sequence). The CDR3 runs 17 residues. V gave up 4 bases and J gave up 0 bases, with 16 bases separating them. This CDR3 reads CASSSTPGRLSGNTIYF. CDR3 nucleotides: TGTGCCAGCAGTTCCACCCCGGGAAGACTCTCTGGAAACACCATATATTTT.

The chain recombines TRBV13 with TRBJ2-3; 13 bases agree with TRBD2. The germline V gene has CDR1 PRHDT and CDR2 FYEKMQ (reference sequence). Germline trimming cut 10 bases from V and 4 bases from J; bases unmatched to any gene: 5. The CDR3 has 14 residues. CDR3 DNA: TGTGCCACCAGGACTAGCGGGGGCCCAGATACGCAGTATTTT. Protein sequence: CATRTSGGPDTQYF.

This clone was observed a handful of times. This rearrangement joins TRBV5-1 to TRBJ1-1; 8 nucleotides line up with TRBD1. Germline V CDR1 and CDR2: SGHRS, YFSETQ. V lost 4 bases and J lost 3; bases outside the gene matches: 8. The CDR3 contains 15 residues. CDR3 nucleotides: TGCGCCAGCAGCGTACAGACAGGGGCGGACACTGAAGCTTTCTTT. It yields the protein CASSVQTGADTEAFF.

Only one count was recorded for this clone. The chain links TRBV10-1 to TRBJ1-1; D is ambiguous. The CDR3 is 12 residues long. From germline, CDR1 is WNHNN and CDR2 SYGVQD (reference sequence). V dropped 7 bases and J dropped 2 bases, with 8 bases sitting between them. This chain's CDR3 is CASKEGNTEAFF. CDR3 coding DNA: TGCGCCAGCAAAGAGGGTAACACTGAAGCTTTCTTT.

The chain carries TRBV10-3 and TRBJ1-6; D may be TRBD1 (6 bases). Trimming cost V 2 bases and J 6 bases, with 11 bases left between them. This CDR3 region has 15 residues. In germline, CDR1 is ENHRY, CDR2 SYGVKD. The chain's CDR3 is CAISEEQGTNSPLHF. The CDR3 DNA is TGTGCCATCAGTGAGGAGCAGGGGACTAATTCACCCCTCCACTTT.

V gene TRBV10-1 combines with J gene TRBJ2-7, with TRBD1 matching over 9 bases. Trimming at V came to 6 bases and at J to 0 bases, leaving 6 bases not matched to a gene. Germline CDR1 is WNHNN and CDR2 is SYGVQD (reference sequence). CDR3 size: 15 residues. In DNA, the CDR3 is TGCGCCAGCAGCCCAGGGACAGGGAGCTCCTACGAGCAGTACTTC. Translation: CASSPGTGSSYEQYF.

The chain links TRBV29-1 to TRBJ1-4; D is unresolved. V lost 0 bases and J 10 bases, leaving 18 bases between the germline ends. CDR1 and CDR2 from the germline V gene are SQVTM and ANQGSEA. This CDR3 spans 15 amino acids. The CDR3 protein is CSVEDLRGSPGKLFF. The DNA of the CDR3 is TGCAGCGTTGAAGATCTACGAGGGTCCCCGGGAAAACTGTTTTTT.

V and J are TRBV27 and TRBJ2-7; D unclear. Germline V lookup: CDR1 MNHEY, CDR2 SMNVEV (reference sequence). CDR3 size: 12 residues. V lost 4 bases and J lost 4, with 8 bases in between. CDR3 in DNA: TGTGCCAGCAGTTCTTTGAGGTACGAGCAGTACTTC. Its protein product is CASSSLRYEQYF.

The chain employs TRBV19 and TRBJ2-1, with TRBD2 as a possible D gene (6 bases). Germline V gives CDR1 LNHDA, CDR2 SQIVND (reference sequence). The CDR3 runs to 12 residues. With 5 bases removed from V and 9 bases from J, the gap between germline ends came to 11 bases. The CDR3 sequence: CASSAVGGEQFF. The CDR3 coding sequence is TGTGCCAGTAGTGCCGTGGGGGGTGAGCAGTTCTTC.

J is TRBJ2-3 and V is TRBV4-1, with TRBD2 matching 7 bases. The CDR3 totals 15 residues. The J segment lost 4 bases and the V segment lost 2 bases, leaving 6 bases of the junction unmatched. The germline CDR1 and CDR2 sequences are MGHRA and YSYEKL. CDR3 nucleotides: TGCGCCAGCAGCCAAAGGGAGCTAGCGGCAGATACGCAGTATTTT. Protein: CASSQRELAADTQYF.

The rearrangement links TRBV28 to TRBJ1-5; 9 positions agree with TRBD1. Germline CDR1 reads MDHEN; CDR2 reads SYDVKM. The CDR3 has 16 amino acids. After removal of 5 bases from V and 2 bases from J, the junction contained 7 bases not matched to a gene. Written as DNA, the CDR3 is TGTGCCAGCAGTGGAAACAGGGGGCTAGGCAATCAGCCCCAGCATTTT. It encodes CASSGNRGLGNQPQHF.

The CDR3 nucleotides are TGTGCCAGCAGCATTGACAGGGGCCGCGCAGGGACCCAGTACTTC. Translated: CASSIDRGRAGTQYF. The rearrangement joins TRBV11-1 to TRBJ2-5; TRBD1 agrees at 8 bases. Trimming took 5 bases from V and 7 from J; bases not matched to a gene: 12. There are 15 residues in the CDR3. Germline CDR1 reads SGHAT; CDR2 reads FQDESV (reference sequence).

The chain uses TRBV5-6 and TRBJ2-1; TRBD1 matches at 8 bases. With 0 bases clipped from V and 12 bases from J, the junction kept 11 bases outside the gene matches. This CDR3 has 15 amino acids. Germline CDR1 reads SGHDT; CDR2 reads YYEEEE. CDR3 amino acids: CASSLAHRGEFRQFF. CDR3 coding DNA: TGTGCCAGCAGCTTGGCCCACAGGGGGGAGTTCCGGCAGTTCTTC. Full variable domain (missing parts from reference TRBV5-6 and TRBJ2-1): DAGVTQSPTHLIKTRGQQVTLRCSPKSGHDTVSWYQQALGQGPQFIFQYYEEEERQRGNFPDRFSGHQFPNYSSELNVNALLLGDSALYLCASSLAHRGEFRQFFGPGTRLTVL.

V gene TRBV2 combines with J gene TRBJ1-2, with 12 positions matching TRBD1. Germline assignment: CDR1 SNHLY and CDR2 FYNNEI. This CDR3 has 16 residues. V lost 2 bases, J lost 3 bases, and 4 bases stayed unmatched. The CDR3 nucleotides read TGTGCCAGCAGTGAATCTGGGACAGGGGGCGACTATGGCTACACCTTC. This gives the protein CASSESGTGGDYGYTF.

The gene calls are TRBV7-9 and TRBJ1-4; D remains ambiguous. The V and J ends lost 5 bases and 8 bases respectively, with 15 bases between them. Per the germline V gene, CDR1 is SEHNR and CDR2 is FQNEAQ (reference sequence). The length of the CDR3 is 14 residues. The CDR3 DNA reads as TGTGCCAGCAGCCTCTCTTCAGGTTCCGAAAAACTGTTTTTT. The encoded protein is CASSLSSGSEKLFF.

To note about this clone: Other DNA sequences in this sample translate to the same CDR3. V and J are TRBV29-1 and TRBJ2-5; TRBD2 matches 12 bases. The V gene end was trimmed by 3 bases and the J gene end by 5 bases; junction bases not matched to a gene: 4. Germline CDR1 and CDR2: SQVTM and ANQGSEA. There are 14 residues in the CDR3. CDR3 region: CSVELAGGQETQYF. CDR3 in DNA: TGCAGCGTTGAGCTAGCGGGGGGGCAGGAGACCCAGTACTTC.

This clone has more than one count but fewer than ten. The chain has TRBV9 and TRBJ2-2; a possible D gene is TRBD1 (6 bases). The CDR3 covers 16 residues. Germline V CDR1 and CDR2: SGDLS, YYNGEE. V dropped 4 bases and J dropped 0 bases, with 13 bases sitting between them. The CDR3 nucleotides read TGTGCCAGCAGCACAGAGGGACATTCGAACACCGGGGAGCTGTTTTTT. This codes for CASSTEGHSNTGELFF.

This rearrangement joins TRBV15 to TRBJ2-6; 8 bases fit TRBD2. Germline trimming cut 1 base from V and 0 bases from J; bases unmatched to any gene: 5. Germline V lookup: CDR1 LNHNV, CDR2 YYDKDF (reference sequence). The CDR3 runs 18 residues. The CDR3 reads CATSRGLATVSGANVLTF. CDR3 coding DNA: TGTGCCACCAGCAGAGGACTAGCGACGGTCTCTGGGGCCAACGTCCTGACTTTC.

V gene TRBV7-3 combines with J gene TRBJ1-1; no definite D call. The CDR3 extends over 14 amino acids. V gave up 4 bases and J gave up 1 base, with 10 bases separating them. The V gene's germline CDR1 is SGHTA and CDR2 FQGTGA. CDR3 nucleotides: TGTGCCAGCAGCTCGACGACGGGGAACACTGAAGCTTTCTTT. This encodes CASSSTTGNTEAFF. Variable domain in full (rest from reference TRBV7-3 and TRBJ1-1): GAGVSQTPSNKVTEKGKYVELRCDPISGHTALYWYRQSLGQGPEFLIYFQGTGAADDSGLPNDRFFAVRPEGSVSTLKIQRTERGDSAVYLCASSSTTGNTEAFFGQGTRLTVV.

The chain carries TRBV29-1 and TRBJ2-1, with 7 bases that match TRBD2. Germline values: CDR1 SQVTM, CDR2 ANQGSEA. V dropped 6 bases and J dropped 4; count of bases not matched to a gene: 12. This CDR3 comprises 15 residues. CDR3 coding DNA: TGCAGCGTACCCACACCGGGAGGTTCTTACAATGAGCAGTTCTTC. It yields the protein CSVPTPGGSYNEQFF.

This rearrangement joins TRBV19 to TRBJ1-2, with D uncertain. The ends were cut back, 1 base at V and 4 bases at J, with 10 bases in the middle. In germline, CDR1 is LNHDA, CDR2 SQIVND (reference sequence). This CDR3 contains 14 residues. The CDR3 spells CASSIGGGGYGYTF. In DNA form, the CDR3 reads TGTGCCAGTAGTATAGGAGGAGGAGGCTATGGCTACACCTTC.

This clone has more than one count but fewer than ten. Other DNA sequences in the same sample also yield this CDR3. The V and J genes are TRBV30 and TRBJ2-7; tentative D call: TRBD1 (5 bases). This CDR3 comprises 11 residues. The V gene lost 5 bases and the J gene lost 4 bases, with 9 bases spanning the gap. Germline V lookup: CDR1 GTSNPN, CDR2 SVGIG (reference sequence). In nucleotides, the CDR3 is TGTGCCTGGTCGGCAGGGTACGAGCAGTACTTC. Amino acid sequence: CAWSAGYEQYF.

This clone has just one count. This chain uses TRBV25-1 with TRBJ1-1; TRBD1 matches 7 bases. This CDR3 spans 14 amino acids. After removal of 6 bases from V and 1 base from J, the junction contained 5 bases not matched to a gene. The germline gives CDR1 MGHDK, CDR2 SYGVNS. This chain's CDR3 is CASSVRTGNTEAFF. CDR3 nucleotides: TGTGCCAGCAGCGTCCGGACAGGGAACACTGAAGCTTTCTTT.

This chain links TRBV28 with TRBJ2-3; D is uncertain. Between the trimmed V and J ends, which lost 6 bases and 2 bases, there was a span of 3 bases. Germline V gives CDR1 MDHEN, CDR2 SYDVKM. The CDR3 contains 11 residues. CDR3 loop: CASSYTDTQYF. The CDR3 DNA follows: TGTGCCAGCAGCTACACAGATACGCAGTATTTT.

This sequence joins TRBV5-1 and TRBJ2-5, with a tentative D call TRBD2 (6 bases). Germline V gives CDR1 SGHRS, CDR2 YFSETQ. Trimming stripped 3 bases from V and 6 bases from J, with 15 bases between. The CDR3 is 14 residues long. The CDR3 is CASSSIGTAKTQYF. As DNA, the CDR3 is TGCGCCAGCAGCTCCATTGGGACTGCTAAGACCCAGTACTTC.

The rearrangement uses TRBV19 and TRBJ1-1; no firm D call. The CDR3 contains 14 residues. The V and J ends lost 5 bases and 2 bases respectively, with 12 bases between them. Per the germline V gene, CDR1 is LNHDA and CDR2 is SQIVND (reference sequence). The CDR3 nucleotides read TGTGCCAGTAGTTCGACACTTGGAAACACTGAAGCTTTCTTT. It codes for CASSSTLGNTEAFF.

The J gene is TRBJ2-1, the V gene TRBV9; TRBD2 agrees at 7 bases. V was clipped by 2 bases and J by 6 bases; unmatched bases: 11. This CDR3 comprises 16 residues. Germline V gives CDR1 SGDLS, CDR2 YYNGEE. CDR3 sequence reads: CASSVGGGLGVNEQFF. The CDR3 nucleotides read TGTGCCAGCAGCGTGGGGGGAGGACTAGGTGTCAATGAGCAGTTCTTC.

The CDR3 loop reads CSVRTSGAITDTQYF. CDR3 sequence (DNA): TGCAGCGTTCGGACTAGCGGGGCCATCACAGATACGCAGTATTTT. The chain employs TRBV29-1 and TRBJ2-3; TRBD2 agrees at 12 bases. CDR3 size: 15 residues. Germline lookup yields CDR1 SQVTM and CDR2 ANQGSEA. V trimming: 5 bases; J trimming: 2 bases; junction bases outside the gene matches: 5.

This clone was detected only once. The chain is built from TRBV7-3 and TRBJ2-5; 8 nucleotides agree with TRBD2. CDR1 and CDR2 from the germline V gene are SGHTA and FQGTGA. This CDR3 is built from 12 residues. The junction had 4 bases not matched to a gene; V was cut back by 3 bases and J by 10 bases. CDR3 nucleotide sequence: TGTGCCAGCAGCTTGGGCGGGGGGATCCAGTACTTC. Encoded protein: CASSLGGGIQYF.